This T cell receptor (beta chain) was observed in a study of immune heterogeneity within non-small cell lung tumors. Points from the study as a whole: Different tumor locations in one patient shared dominant CDR3 beta clonotypes yet harbored unique high-frequency clones.

The CDR3 loop spans 17 amino acids. CDR1 is SGHRS, CDR2 YFSETQ, per germline. V was clipped by 3 bases and J by 2 bases, with 17 bases between them. The TCR beta CDR3 region underwent multiplex PCR amplification with 32 V and 13 J primers. TCRdb passed the multiplex PCR reads through MiXCR, listing each CDR3 protein once. The sample has about 10,000 distinct CDR3 sequences, 25% to 30% seen once. The template consisted of bulk tumor genomic DNA, with 600 ng used per sample. Several far-apart biopsies were taken per primary tumor during surgery. Enrolled patients presented with newly diagnosed, previously untreated non-small cell lung cancer and underwent curative surgery. This clonotype was seen at least ten times. What it binds is not known.

V and J are TRBV5-1 and TRBJ2-2; tentatively, D is TRBD1 (6 bases). This receptor was obtained from a man aged 50-60 years with non-small cell lung cancer. The sequenced sample consisted of lung tumor tissue. This chain's CDR3 is CASSWATGFGNTGELFF. The CDR3 DNA is TGCGCCAGCAGCTGGGCCACAGGGTTTGGCAACACCGGGGAGCTGTTTTTT.